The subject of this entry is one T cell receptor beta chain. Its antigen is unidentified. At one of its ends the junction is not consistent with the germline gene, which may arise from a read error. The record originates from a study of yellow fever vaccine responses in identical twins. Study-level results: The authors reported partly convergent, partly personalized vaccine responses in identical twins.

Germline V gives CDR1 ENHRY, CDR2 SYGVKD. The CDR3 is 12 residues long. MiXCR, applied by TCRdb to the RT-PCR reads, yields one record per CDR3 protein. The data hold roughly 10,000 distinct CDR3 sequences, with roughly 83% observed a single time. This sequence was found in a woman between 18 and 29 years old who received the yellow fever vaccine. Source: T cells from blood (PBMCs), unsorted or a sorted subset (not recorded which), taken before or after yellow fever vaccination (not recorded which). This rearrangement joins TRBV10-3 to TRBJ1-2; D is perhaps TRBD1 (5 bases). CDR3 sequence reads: CAISEPQRQGLF. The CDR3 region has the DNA TGTGCCATCAGTGAGCCTCAGAGGCAGGGTCTCTTC.